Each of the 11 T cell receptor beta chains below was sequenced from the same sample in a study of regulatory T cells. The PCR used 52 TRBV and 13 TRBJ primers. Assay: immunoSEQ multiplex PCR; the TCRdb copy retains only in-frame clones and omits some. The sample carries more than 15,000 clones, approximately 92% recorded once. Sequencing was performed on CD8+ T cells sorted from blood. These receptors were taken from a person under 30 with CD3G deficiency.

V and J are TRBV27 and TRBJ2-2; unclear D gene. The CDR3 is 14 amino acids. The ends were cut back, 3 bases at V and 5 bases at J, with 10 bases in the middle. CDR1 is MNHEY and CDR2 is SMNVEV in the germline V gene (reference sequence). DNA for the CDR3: TGTGCCAGCAGTTTGCCCGATCCAACCGGGGAGCTGTTTTTT. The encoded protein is CASSLPDPTGELFF.

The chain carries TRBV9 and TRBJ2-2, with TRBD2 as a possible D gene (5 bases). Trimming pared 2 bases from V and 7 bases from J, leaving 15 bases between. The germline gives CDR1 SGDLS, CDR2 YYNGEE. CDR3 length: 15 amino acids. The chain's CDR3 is CASSVRSSGVGELFF. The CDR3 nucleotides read TGTGCCAGCAGCGTGCGCTCGTCCGGGGTCGGGGAGCTGTTTTTT.

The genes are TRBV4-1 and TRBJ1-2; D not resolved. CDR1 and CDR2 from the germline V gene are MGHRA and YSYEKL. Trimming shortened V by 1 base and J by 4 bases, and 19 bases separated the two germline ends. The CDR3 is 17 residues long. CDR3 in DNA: TGCGCCAGCAGCCAAGTTGGGGTCGTCGCCCCGCGCTATGGCTACACCTTC. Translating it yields CASSQVGVVAPRYGYTF.

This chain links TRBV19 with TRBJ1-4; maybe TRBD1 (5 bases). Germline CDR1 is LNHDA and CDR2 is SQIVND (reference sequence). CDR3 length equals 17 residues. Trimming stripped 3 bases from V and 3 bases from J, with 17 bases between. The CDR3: CASSIPFLQEPNEKLFF. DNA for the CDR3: TGTGCCAGTAGTATCCCCTTTTTACAGGAACCTAATGAAAAACTGTTTTTT.

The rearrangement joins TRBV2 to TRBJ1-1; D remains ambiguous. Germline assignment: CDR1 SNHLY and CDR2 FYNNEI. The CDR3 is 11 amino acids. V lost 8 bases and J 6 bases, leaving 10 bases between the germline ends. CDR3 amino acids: CASFGGAEAFF. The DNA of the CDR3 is TGTGCCAGCTTTGGCGGGGCTGAAGCTTTCTTT.

Written as DNA, the CDR3 is TGCGCCAGCGAACAGACTAGCAACCGACCCGGGGAGCTGTTTTTT. It translates to CASEQTSNRPGELFF. This chain uses TRBV4-1 with TRBJ2-2; 7 bases line up with TRBD2. The CDR3 is 15 amino acids. The germline V gene has CDR1 MGHRA and CDR2 YSYEKL. Trimming removed 8 bases from V and 6 bases from J; junction bases left unmatched: 12.

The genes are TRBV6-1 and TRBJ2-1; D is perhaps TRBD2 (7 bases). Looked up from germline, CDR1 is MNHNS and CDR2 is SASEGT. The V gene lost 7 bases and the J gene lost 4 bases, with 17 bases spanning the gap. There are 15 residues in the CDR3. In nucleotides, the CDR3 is TGTGCCAGCACCCTAGGGGGGGACGGTTACAATGAGCAGTTCTTC. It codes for CASTLGGDGYNEQFF.

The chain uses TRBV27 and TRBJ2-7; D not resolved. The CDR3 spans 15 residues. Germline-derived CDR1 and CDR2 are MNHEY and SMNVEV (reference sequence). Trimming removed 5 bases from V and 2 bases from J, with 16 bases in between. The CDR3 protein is CASSTRTVPTYEQYF. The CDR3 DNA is TGTGCCAGCAGTACCCGGACGGTCCCCACCTACGAGCAGTACTTC.

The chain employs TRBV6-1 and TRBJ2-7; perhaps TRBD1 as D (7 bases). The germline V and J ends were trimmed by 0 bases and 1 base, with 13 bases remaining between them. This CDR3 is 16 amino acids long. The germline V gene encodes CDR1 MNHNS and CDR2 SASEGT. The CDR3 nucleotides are TGTGCCAGCAGTGAAGCGAGGAGGGGGCTATCCTACGAGCAGTACTTC. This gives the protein CASSEARRGLSYEQYF.

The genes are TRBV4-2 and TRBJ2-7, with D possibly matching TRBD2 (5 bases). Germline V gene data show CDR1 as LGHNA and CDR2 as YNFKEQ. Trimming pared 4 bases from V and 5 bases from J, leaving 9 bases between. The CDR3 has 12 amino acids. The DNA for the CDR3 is TGTGCCAGCAGCCGGGAGTGGGACGAGCAGTACTTC. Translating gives CASSREWDEQYF.

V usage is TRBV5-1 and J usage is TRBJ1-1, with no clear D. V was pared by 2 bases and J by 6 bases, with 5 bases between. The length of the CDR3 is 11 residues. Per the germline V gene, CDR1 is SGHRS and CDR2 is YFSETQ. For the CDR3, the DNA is TGCGCCAGCAGCTTTGGCTCTGAAGCTTTCTTT. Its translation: CASSFGSEAFF.